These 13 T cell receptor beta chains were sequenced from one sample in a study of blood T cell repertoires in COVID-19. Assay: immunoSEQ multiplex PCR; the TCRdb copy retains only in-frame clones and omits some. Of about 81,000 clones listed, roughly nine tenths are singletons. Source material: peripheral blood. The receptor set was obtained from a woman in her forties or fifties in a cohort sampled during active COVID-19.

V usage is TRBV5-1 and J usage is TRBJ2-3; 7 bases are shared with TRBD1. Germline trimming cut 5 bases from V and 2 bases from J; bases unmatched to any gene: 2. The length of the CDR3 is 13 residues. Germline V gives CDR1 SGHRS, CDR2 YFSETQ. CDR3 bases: TGCGCCAGCAGGACAGGGCACACAGATACGCAGTATTTT. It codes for CASRTGHTDTQYF.

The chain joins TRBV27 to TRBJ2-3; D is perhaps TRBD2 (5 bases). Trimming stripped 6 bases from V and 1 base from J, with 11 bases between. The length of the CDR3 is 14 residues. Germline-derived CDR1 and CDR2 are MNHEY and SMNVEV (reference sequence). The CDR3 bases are TGTGCCAGCAGACCGACTACTGGCACAGATACGCAGTATTTT. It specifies CASRPTTGTDTQYF.

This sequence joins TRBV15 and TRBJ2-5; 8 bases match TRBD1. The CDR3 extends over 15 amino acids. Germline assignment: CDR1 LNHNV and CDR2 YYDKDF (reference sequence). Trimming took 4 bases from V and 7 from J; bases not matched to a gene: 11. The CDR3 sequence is CATSTRTGLLGTQYF. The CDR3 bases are TGTGCCACCAGCACCAGGACAGGGCTATTGGGGACCCAGTACTTC.

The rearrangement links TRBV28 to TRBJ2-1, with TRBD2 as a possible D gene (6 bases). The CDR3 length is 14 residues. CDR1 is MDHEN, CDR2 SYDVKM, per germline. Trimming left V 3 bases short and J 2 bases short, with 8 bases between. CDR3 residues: CASSLGGPYNEQFF. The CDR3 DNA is TGTGCCAGCAGTTTGGGAGGCCCCTACAATGAGCAGTTCTTC. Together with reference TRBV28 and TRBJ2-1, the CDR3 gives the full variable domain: DVKVTQSSRYLVKRTGEKVFLECVQDMDHENMFWYRQDPGLGLRLIYFSYDVKMKEKGDIPEGYSVSREKKERFSLILESASTNQTSMYLCASSLGGPYNEQFFGPGTRLTVL.

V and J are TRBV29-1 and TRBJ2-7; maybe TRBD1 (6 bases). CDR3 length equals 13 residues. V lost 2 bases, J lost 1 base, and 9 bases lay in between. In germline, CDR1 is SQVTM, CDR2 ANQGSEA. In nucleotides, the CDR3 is TGCAGCGTTGAAAAGGACAGTTCCTACGAGCAGTACTTC. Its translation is CSVEKDSSYEQYF.

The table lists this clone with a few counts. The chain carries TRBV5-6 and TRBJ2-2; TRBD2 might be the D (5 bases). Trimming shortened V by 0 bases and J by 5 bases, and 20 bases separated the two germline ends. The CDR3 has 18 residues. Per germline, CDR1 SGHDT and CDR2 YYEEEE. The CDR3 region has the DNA TGTGCCAGCAGCTTGGGCTTGCGCCCGGGAAGTAAGACCGGGGAGCTGTTTTTT. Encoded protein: CASSLGLRPGSKTGELFF.

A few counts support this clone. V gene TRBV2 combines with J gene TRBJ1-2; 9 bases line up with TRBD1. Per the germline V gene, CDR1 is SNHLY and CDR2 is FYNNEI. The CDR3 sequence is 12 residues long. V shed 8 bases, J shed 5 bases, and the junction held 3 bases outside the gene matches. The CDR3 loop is CASSGQGYGYTF. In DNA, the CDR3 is TGTGCCAGCTCGGGACAGGGATATGGCTACACCTTC. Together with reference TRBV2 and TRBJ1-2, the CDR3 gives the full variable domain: EPEVTQTPSHQVTQMGQEVILRCVPISNHLYFYWYRQILGQKVEFLVSFYNNEISEKSEIFDDQFSVERPDGSNFTLKIRSTKLEDSAMYFCASSGQGYGYTFGSGTRLTVV.

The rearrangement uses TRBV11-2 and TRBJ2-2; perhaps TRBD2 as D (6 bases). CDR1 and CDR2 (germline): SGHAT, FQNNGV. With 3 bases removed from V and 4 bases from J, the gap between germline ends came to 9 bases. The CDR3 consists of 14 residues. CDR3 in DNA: TGTGCCAGCAGCTTGGGGGGTACCACCGGGGAGCTGTTTTTT. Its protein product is CASSLGGTTGELFF.

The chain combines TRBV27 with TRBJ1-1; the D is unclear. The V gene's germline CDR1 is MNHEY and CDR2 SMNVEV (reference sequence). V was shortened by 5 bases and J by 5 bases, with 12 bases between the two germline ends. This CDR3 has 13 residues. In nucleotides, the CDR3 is TGTGCCAGCAGTCCGAAGAGAGGGACTGAAGCTTTCTTT. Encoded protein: CASSPKRGTEAFF.

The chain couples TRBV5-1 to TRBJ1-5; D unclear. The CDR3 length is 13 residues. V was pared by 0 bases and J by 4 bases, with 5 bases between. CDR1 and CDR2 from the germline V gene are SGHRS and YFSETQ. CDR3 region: CASSLGQNQPQHF. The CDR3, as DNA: TGCGCCAGCAGCTTGGGGCAGAATCAGCCCCAGCATTTT.

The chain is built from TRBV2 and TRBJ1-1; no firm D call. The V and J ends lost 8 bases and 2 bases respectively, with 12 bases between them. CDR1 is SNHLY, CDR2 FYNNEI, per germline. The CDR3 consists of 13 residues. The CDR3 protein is CASVREINTEAFF. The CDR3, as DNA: TGTGCCAGCGTCCGGGAAATAAACACTGAAGCTTTCTTT. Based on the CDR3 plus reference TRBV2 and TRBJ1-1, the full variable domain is EPEVTQTPSHQVTQMGQEVILRCVPISNHLYFYWYRQILGQKVEFLVSFYNNEISEKSEIFDDQFSVERPDGSNFTLKIRSTKLEDSAMYFCASVREINTEAFFGQGTRLTVV.

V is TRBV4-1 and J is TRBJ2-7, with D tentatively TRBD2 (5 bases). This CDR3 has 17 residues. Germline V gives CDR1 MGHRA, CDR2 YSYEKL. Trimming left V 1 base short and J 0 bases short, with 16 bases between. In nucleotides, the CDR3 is TGCGCCAGCAGCCAAGCCCCCGGAGGCGGAAGCTCCTACGAGCAGTACTTC. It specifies CASSQAPGGGSSYEQYF.

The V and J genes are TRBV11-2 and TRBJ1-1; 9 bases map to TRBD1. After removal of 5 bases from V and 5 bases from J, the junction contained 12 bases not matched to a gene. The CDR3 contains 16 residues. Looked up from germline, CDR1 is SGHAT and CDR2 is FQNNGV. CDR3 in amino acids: CASSPQGAGMSTEAFF. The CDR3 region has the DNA TGTGCCAGCAGCCCACAGGGGGCAGGGATGAGTACTGAAGCTTTCTTT.